These 32 T cell receptor beta chains originate from one sample sequenced in a study of response to subunit inactivated influenza vaccine. Via MiXCR, TCRdb re-called the RT-PCR reads, giving one row per CDR3 protein. Of roughly 650,000 distinct CDR3 sequences listed, about 14% are singletons. The sample in question was PBMCs from blood, obtained around 15 days before vaccination. These receptors all come from a man aged 50-60 years who received an inactivated influenza vaccine.

V and J are TRBV5-6 and TRBJ2-5; unclear D gene. The CDR3 sequence is 14 residues long. CDR1 and CDR2 (germline): SGHDT, YYEEEE. Trimming stripped 1 base from V and 7 bases from J, with 14 bases between. The CDR3 region has the DNA TGTGCCAGCAGCTTGCTAGGGTCCGCAAGGACCCAGTACTTC. This gives the protein CASSLLGSARTQYF.

This clonotype was counted ten times or more. The J gene is TRBJ2-1, the V gene TRBV29-1, with D perhaps matching TRBD2 (6 bases). The V and J ends lost 3 bases and 6 bases respectively, with 21 bases between them. Germline loops: CDR1 SQVTM, CDR2 ANQGSEA. The CDR3 covers 16 residues. CDR3 bases: TGCAGCGTTGATCGGAGGTCGGCGGGATCCGTCAATGAGCAGTTCTTC. Residues: CSVDRRSAGSVNEQFF.

This clonotype was detected only a few times. The chain links TRBV6-5 to TRBJ2-7; 13 bases agree with TRBD2. Germline V gene sequence: CDR1 MNHEY, CDR2 SVGAGI. The CDR3 spans 16 residues. Trimming took 4 bases from V and 7 from J; bases not matched to a gene: 10. CDR3 sequence (DNA): TGTGCCAGCAGTTTCACGACTAGCGGGAGGCCGGGGGAGCAGTACTTC. This encodes CASSFTTSGRPGEQYF.

This clonotype has only a few counts. V is TRBV7-9 and J is TRBJ1-2; no firm D call. Per germline, CDR1 SEHNR and CDR2 FQNEAQ (reference sequence). The CDR3 spans 13 residues. Deletions cut 7 bases from V and 1 base from J, with 10 bases between. The CDR3 loop is CASNPVNNYGYTF. The CDR3 DNA sequence: TGTGCCAGCAATCCGGTGAATAACTATGGCTACACCTTC.

The rearrangement links TRBV6-2 or TRBV6-3 to TRBJ1-5; unclear D gene. The CDR3 has 17 residues. V shed 0 bases and J shed 2 bases, with 14 bases lying between them. Germline values: CDR1 MNHEY, CDR2 SVGEGT. The DNA for the CDR3 is TGTGCCAGCAGTTACTCGAAGGGCAGAGAGGGCAATCAGCCCCAGCATTTT. It yields the protein CASSYSKGREGNQPQHF.

The chain joins TRBV29-1 to TRBJ2-3; weak D call: TRBD2 (6 bases). CDR1 SQVTM and CDR2 ANQGSEA come from the germline V gene. The CDR3 is 14 residues long. The germline V and J ends were trimmed by 6 bases and 4 bases, with 17 bases remaining between them. The CDR3 is CSVGLGGKADTQYF. For the CDR3, the DNA is TGCAGCGTCGGCCTCGGGGGTAAGGCAGATACGCAGTATTTT.

This clonotype was seen at least ten times. The V call is TRBV5-1, the J call TRBJ1-1, with D unclear. Per germline, CDR1 SGHRS and CDR2 YFSETQ. CDR3 length: 15 amino acids. The ends were cut back, 0 bases at V and 9 bases at J, with 18 bases in the middle. CDR3 sequence reads: CASSLDSGGGRKAFF. CDR3 DNA sequence: TGCGCCAGCAGCTTGGATTCTGGCGGTGGACGAAAAGCTTTCTTT.

This clonotype has a handful of counts. J is TRBJ2-4 and V is TRBV20-1, with D unresolved. CDR3 length: 16 amino acids. CDR1 and CDR2 (germline): DFQATT, SNEGSKA (reference sequence). V lost 3 bases to trimming and J lost 6 bases, with 21 bases between them. Written as DNA, the CDR3 is TGCAGTGCTAGGGTACGGGCGTCCATGATGAGAAACATTCAGTACTTC. Amino acid sequence: CSARVRASMMRNIQYF.

This clonotype was counted between two and nine times. The V call is TRBV4-3, the J call TRBJ1-6; D is unresolved. V lost 0 bases to trimming and J lost 7 bases, with 13 bases between them. CDR3 length: 16 residues. CDR1 LGHNA and CDR2 YSLEER come from the germline V gene. In DNA, the CDR3 is TGCGCCAGCAGCCAAGAGATAGGGTCCAACAATTCACCCCTCCACTTT. Translation gives CASSQEIGSNNSPLHF.

The chain links TRBV20-1 to TRBJ2-7, with 8 bases that match TRBD1. Trimming took 2 bases from V and 0 from J; bases not matched to a gene: 3. CDR1 DFQATT and CDR2 SNEGSKA come from the germline V gene (reference sequence). The CDR3 extends over 14 amino acids. DNA of the CDR3: TGCAGTGCTAGACAGGGGGCCCCCTCCTACGAGCAGTACTTC. Protein: CSARQGAPSYEQYF.

There are a few counts of this clonotype. The V and J genes are TRBV12-3 or TRBV12-4 and TRBJ2-3; D may be TRBD1 (6 bases). The CDR3 totals 13 residues. V dropped 10 bases and J dropped 2 bases, with 13 bases sitting between them. CDR3 sequence: CAMRGGTTDTQYF. In DNA, the CDR3 is TGTGCCATGAGAGGGGGAACCACAGATACGCAGTATTTT.

About this clonotype itself: A much larger clone sits a single nucleotide away, making a read error possible. V usage is TRBV7-2 and J usage is TRBJ2-5; a possible D gene is TRBD1 (6 bases). CDR1 and CDR2 from the germline V gene are SGHTA and FQGNSA. The CDR3 loop spans 14 amino acids. V shed 1 base and J shed 5 bases, with 11 bases lying between them. In DNA, the CDR3 is TGTGCCAGCAGCTTAGTTGAGGGGGATGAGACCCAGTACTTC. Translated, it gives CASSLVEGDETQYF.

The J gene is TRBJ1-1, the V gene TRBV6-1, with D perhaps matching TRBD1 (5 bases). The V gene's germline CDR1 is MNHNS and CDR2 SASEGT. The CDR3 contains 14 residues. V was clipped by 6 bases and J by 4 bases, with 15 bases between them. This CDR3 reads CASRLQWGSTEAFF. DNA for the CDR3: TGTGCCAGCAGACTACAGTGGGGGAGCACTGAAGCTTTCTTT.

This clonotype was seen only a few times. This rearrangement joins TRBV7-2 to TRBJ2-1; D possibly corresponds to TRBD1 (5 bases). CDR3 length equals 15 residues. The V gene lost 5 bases and the J gene lost 2 bases, with 13 bases spanning the gap. In germline, CDR1 is SGHTA, CDR2 FQGNSA. CDR3 nucleotide sequence: TGTGCCAGCAGCGTACAGGTCGGAGCCTACAATGAGCAGTTCTTC. As protein: CASSVQVGAYNEQFF. The full variable domain, its missing parts supplied by reference TRBV7-2 and TRBJ2-1, is GAGVSQSPSNKVTEKGKDVELRCDPISGHTALYWYRQSLGQGLEFLIYFQGNSAPDKSGLPSDRFSAERTGGSVSTLTIQRTQQEDSAVYLCASSVQVGAYNEQFFGPGTRLTVL.

This clonotype occurred a few times. The chain combines TRBV7-8 with TRBJ2-2, with D possibly being TRBD1 (5 bases). The CDR3 length is 18 residues. In germline, CDR1 is SGHVS, CDR2 FQNEAQ. V lost 2 bases, J lost 3 bases, and 19 bases lay in between. The CDR3 DNA follows: TGTGCCAGCAGCTTACCCGCTAGTCAGGGATCGGACACCGGGGAGCTGTTTTTT. This encodes CASSLPASQGSDTGELFF.

This clonotype was counted a few times. The chain uses TRBV20-1 and TRBJ2-3; possible D gene TRBD1, 6 bases. Germline CDR1 and CDR2: DFQATT and SNEGSKA (reference sequence). The germline V and J ends were trimmed by 6 bases and 0 bases, with 16 bases remaining between them. The CDR3 consists of 15 residues. The CDR3 loop reads CSAQVGTTSTDTQYF. CDR3 coding DNA: TGCAGTGCCCAAGTTGGGACAACTAGCACAGATACGCAGTATTTT.

This clonotype has a handful of counts. The gene calls are TRBV6-5 and TRBJ1-2; 8 bases map to TRBD1. In germline, CDR1 is MNHEY, CDR2 SVGAGI. The length of the CDR3 is 13 residues. Trimming took 2 bases from V and 6 from J; bases not matched to a gene: 2. This CDR3 reads CASSYMTGDGYTF. DNA of the CDR3: TGTGCCAGCAGTTACATGACAGGGGATGGCTACACCTTC.

This clonotype was seen a few times. The chain has TRBV7-2 and TRBJ2-7; TRBD2 agrees at 7 bases. This CDR3 region has 13 residues. V lost 5 bases to trimming and J lost 3 bases; unmatched junction nucleotides: 4. Germline assignment: CDR1 SGHTA and CDR2 FQGNSA. CDR3 residues: CASSTTSVYEQYF. CDR3 nucleotides: TGTGCCAGCAGCACAACTAGCGTCTACGAGCAGTACTTC.

This clonotype was recorded once. The V gene is TRBV6-5, the J gene TRBJ2-3, with D possibly matching TRBD1 (6 bases). From germline, CDR1 is MNHEY and CDR2 SVGAGI. The CDR3 has 17 amino acids. Trimming took 0 bases from V and 2 from J, leaving 15 bases between them. CDR3: CASSYSSNGGHTDTQYF. The CDR3 coding sequence is TGTGCCAGCAGTTACTCGAGTAATGGGGGCCACACAGATACGCAGTATTTT.

This clonotype was picked up a small number of times. This rearrangement joins TRBV4-3 to TRBJ2-1; TRBD1 is a possible D gene (5 bases). Trimming cost V 3 bases and J 7 bases, with 10 bases left between them. The CDR3 covers 13 residues. From germline, CDR1 is LGHNA and CDR2 YSLEER. The DNA of the CDR3 is TGCGCCAGCAGCCACTCCAGGGTAAATGAGCAGTTCTTC. Translation gives CASSHSRVNEQFF.

V is TRBV6-5 and J is TRBJ2-7, with a possible D match to TRBD1 (6 bases). The CDR3 is made up of 13 amino acids. The V end was cut by 2 bases, the J end by 6 bases, with 11 bases between. Germline V gives CDR1 MNHEY, CDR2 SVGAGI. The CDR3 protein is CASSYREGGEQYF. The DNA for the CDR3 is TGTGCCAGCAGTTACCGAGAAGGGGGCGAGCAGTACTTC.

The V call is TRBV28, the J call TRBJ1-5; 10 positions agree with TRBD1. Germline lookup yields CDR1 MDHEN and CDR2 SYDVKM. The CDR3 consists of 13 residues. V trimming: 7 bases; J trimming: 6 bases; junction bases outside the gene matches: 3. CDR3 nucleotides: TGTGCCAGCATCTGGACAGGGGGTCAGCCCCAGCATTTT. It yields the protein CASIWTGGQPQHF. The variable domain in full, completed from reference TRBV28 and TRBJ1-5, reads DVKVTQSSRYLVKRTGEKVFLECVQDMDHENMFWYRQDPGLGLRLIYFSYDVKMKEKGDIPEGYSVSREKKERFSLILESASTNQTSMYLCASIWTGGQPQHFGDGTRLSIL.

This clonotype was seen at least ten times. The rearrangement uses TRBV10-3 and TRBJ2-1; D remains unclear. There are 12 residues in the CDR3. Trimming removed 6 bases from V and 9 bases from J, with 12 bases in between. CDR1 and CDR2 from the germline V gene are ENHRY and SYGVKD. The CDR3 DNA is TGTGCCATCAGACAAGGAGCAGGTGAGCAGTTCTTC. This sequence encodes CAIRQGAGEQFF.

This clonotype showed up many times. The genes are TRBV20-1 and TRBJ2-5; TRBD2 agrees at 7 bases. The trim removed 4 bases at V and 5 bases at J, leaving 10 bases unmatched. The CDR3 is 14 residues long. Germline V gives CDR1 DFQATT, CDR2 SNEGSKA (reference sequence). CDR3 loop: CSANLGGGVETQYF. The DNA for the CDR3 is TGCAGTGCTAATCTTGGCGGGGGAGTGGAGACCCAGTACTTC.

This chain connects TRBV20-1 to TRBJ2-7; D is possibly TRBD2 (6 bases). CDR3 length equals 11 residues. Germline V gene data show CDR1 as DFQATT and CDR2 as SNEGSKA (reference sequence). V lost 0 bases to trimming and J lost 12 bases, with 12 bases between them. In DNA, the CDR3 is TGCAGTGCTAGAGAGGGCACCGGGAGGTACTTC. This gives the protein CSAREGTGRYF.

The chain has TRBV7-9 and TRBJ1-1; D uncertain. Germline lookup yields CDR1 SEHNR and CDR2 FQNEAQ (reference sequence). Between the trimmed V and J ends, which lost 0 bases and 2 bases, there was a span of 7 bases. This CDR3 region has 14 residues. The CDR3 DNA follows: TGTGCCAGCAGCTTAGCTCCGACTAACACTGAAGCTTTCTTT. Its protein product is CASSLAPTNTEAFF. Filled out from reference TRBV7-9 and TRBJ1-1, the complete variable domain reads DTGVSQNPRHKITKRGQNVTFRCDPISEHNRLYWYRQTLGQGPEFLTYFQNEAQLEKSRLLSDRFSAERPKGSFSTLEIQRTEQGDSAMYLCASSLAPTNTEAFFGQGTRLTVV.

This clonotype has more than one count but fewer than ten. The chain is built from TRBV7-9 and TRBJ1-2; 7 bases agree with TRBD1. This CDR3 has 15 residues. Germline lookup yields CDR1 SEHNR and CDR2 FQNEAQ (reference sequence). The trim removed 5 bases at V and 5 bases at J, leaving 11 bases unmatched. The CDR3 nucleotides are TGTGCCAGCAGCCGGACGGACAGGAGGGGATATGGCTACACCTTC. Translating gives CASSRTDRRGYGYTF.

In regard to this clonotype: The junction differs from germline at one of its ends, possibly a read error. The chain joins TRBV20-1 to TRBJ2-3, with no clear D. Germline-derived CDR1 and CDR2 are DFQATT and SNEGSKA (reference sequence). CDR3 length equals 15 residues. CDR3 protein: CSAALIGPPQDTQSF. DNA for the CDR3: TGCAGTGCTGCCTTGATAGGGCCCCCGCAGGATACGCAGTCTTTT.

The rearrangement uses TRBV7-8 and TRBJ2-7, with 8 bases matching TRBD2. CDR1 is SGHVS and CDR2 is FQNEAQ in the germline V gene. This CDR3 contains 14 residues. The ends lost 1 base at V and 7 bases at J; junction bases unmatched: 6. The CDR3 DNA is TGTGCCAGCAGCTTAGTAAAGGGACTAGAAGAGCAGTACTTC. Translating it yields CASSLVKGLEEQYF.

This clonotype was observed a few times. CDR3 coding DNA: TGTGCCAGCAGTTTAACAGGCTACAGATCGTACGAGCAGTACTTC. The encoded protein is CASSLTGYRSYEQYF. J is TRBJ2-7 and V is TRBV12-3 or TRBV12-4; possible D gene TRBD1, 5 bases. V shed 2 bases and J shed 4 bases, with 15 bases lying between them. The CDR3 consists of 15 residues.

This clonotype was counted only a few times. The chain has TRBV7-7 and TRBJ2-3, with 7 bases lining up with TRBD2. The germline gives CDR1 SSHAT, CDR2 FNYEAQ (reference sequence). The CDR3 covers 13 residues. Trimming took 4 bases from V and 4 from J; bases not matched to a gene: 2. Here the CDR3 DNA reads TGTGCCAGCAGCTCTAGCGGACCAGATACGCAGTATTTT. It encodes CASSSSGPDTQYF.

The chain employs TRBV7-2 and TRBJ2-2; TRBD1 aligns across 7 bases. V dropped 5 bases and J dropped 4; count of bases not matched to a gene: 7. Germline-derived CDR1 and CDR2 are SGHTA and FQGNSA. The CDR3 consists of 15 residues. CDR3 in DNA: TGTGCCAGCAGCGGACGACAGGGTGTCACCGGGGAGCTGTTTTTT. Translation gives CASSGRQGVTGELFF. The full variable domain, rest sourced from reference TRBV7-2 and TRBJ2-2, is GAGVSQSPSNKVTEKGKDVELRCDPISGHTALYWYRQSLGQGLEFLIYFQGNSAPDKSGLPSDRFSAERTGGSVSTLTIQRTQQEDSAVYLCASSGRQGVTGELFFGEGSRLTVL.